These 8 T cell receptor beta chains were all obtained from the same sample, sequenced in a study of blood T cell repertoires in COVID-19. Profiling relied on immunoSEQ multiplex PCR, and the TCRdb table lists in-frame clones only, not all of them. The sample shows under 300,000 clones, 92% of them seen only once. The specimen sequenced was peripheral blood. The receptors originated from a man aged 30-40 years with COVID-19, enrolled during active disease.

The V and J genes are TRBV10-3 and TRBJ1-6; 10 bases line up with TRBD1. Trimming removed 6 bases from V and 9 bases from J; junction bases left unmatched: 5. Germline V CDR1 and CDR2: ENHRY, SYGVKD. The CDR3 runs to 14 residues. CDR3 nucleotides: TGTGCCATCAGCCCGGGACAGGGGTTTTCACCCCTCCACTTT. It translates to CAISPGQGFSPLHF.

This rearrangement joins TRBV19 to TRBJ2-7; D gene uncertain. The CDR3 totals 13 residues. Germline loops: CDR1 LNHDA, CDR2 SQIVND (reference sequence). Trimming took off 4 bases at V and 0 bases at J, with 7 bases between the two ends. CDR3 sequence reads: CASSNTRSYEQYF. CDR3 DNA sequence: TGTGCCAGTAGTAACACACGCTCCTACGAGCAGTACTTC. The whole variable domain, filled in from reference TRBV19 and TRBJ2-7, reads DGGITQSPKYLFRKEGQNVTLSCEQNLNHDAMYWYRQDPGQGLRLIYYSQIVNDFQKGDIAEGYSVSREKKESFPLTVTSAQKNPTAFYLCASSNTRSYEQYFGPGTRLTVT.

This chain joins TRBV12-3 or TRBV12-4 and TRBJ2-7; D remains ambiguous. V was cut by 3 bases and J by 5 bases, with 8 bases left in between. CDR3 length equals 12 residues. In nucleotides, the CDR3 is TGTGCCAGCAGTTTCACGGGTAACGAGCAGTACTTC. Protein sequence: CASSFTGNEQYF.

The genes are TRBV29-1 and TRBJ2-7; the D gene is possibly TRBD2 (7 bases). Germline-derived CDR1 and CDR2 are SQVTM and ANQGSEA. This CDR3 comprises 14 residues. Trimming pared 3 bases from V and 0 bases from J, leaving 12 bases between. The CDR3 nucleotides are TGCAGCGTTGAGATGGGGGGGCCCTCCTACGAGCAGTACTTC. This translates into CSVEMGGPSYEQYF.

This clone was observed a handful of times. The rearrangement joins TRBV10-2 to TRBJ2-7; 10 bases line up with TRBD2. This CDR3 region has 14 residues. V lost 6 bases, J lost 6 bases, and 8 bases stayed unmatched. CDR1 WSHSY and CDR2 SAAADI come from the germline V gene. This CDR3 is CASRELAGVLEQYF. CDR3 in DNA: TGCGCCAGCAGGGAGCTAGCGGGGGTACTCGAGCAGTACTTC.

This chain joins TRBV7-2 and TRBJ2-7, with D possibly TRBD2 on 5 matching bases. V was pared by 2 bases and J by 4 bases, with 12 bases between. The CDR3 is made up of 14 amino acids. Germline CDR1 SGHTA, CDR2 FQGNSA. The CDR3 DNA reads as TGTGCCAGCAGCTTAAAAGAGAGGGTATACGAGCAGTACTTC. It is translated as CASSLKERVYEQYF.

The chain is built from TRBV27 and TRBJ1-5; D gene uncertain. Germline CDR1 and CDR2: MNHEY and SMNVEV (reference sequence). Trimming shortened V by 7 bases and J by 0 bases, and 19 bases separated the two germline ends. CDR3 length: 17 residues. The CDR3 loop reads CASNSMLALYSNQPQHF. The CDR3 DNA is TGTGCCAGCAACTCTATGTTAGCCCTATATAGCAATCAGCCCCAGCATTTT.

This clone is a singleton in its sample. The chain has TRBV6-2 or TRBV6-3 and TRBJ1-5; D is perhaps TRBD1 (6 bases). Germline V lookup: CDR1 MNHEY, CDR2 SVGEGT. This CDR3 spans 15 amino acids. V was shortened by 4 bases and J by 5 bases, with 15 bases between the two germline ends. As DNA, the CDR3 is TGTGCCAGCAGTTGGGTCGTAGGGGGGGATCAGCCCCAGCATTTT. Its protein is CASSWVVGGDQPQHF.